These 25 T cell receptor beta chains were sequenced from one sample in a study of blood T cell repertoires in COVID-19. Assay: immunoSEQ multiplex PCR; the TCRdb copy retains only in-frame clones and omits some. The top ten hold over 9% of the sample, which has hundreds of thousands of clones, 89% seen once. The material sequenced was PBMCs or T cells enriched from blood (not recorded which). Every receptor here comes from a middle-aged woman who had recovered from COVID-19.

The V and J genes are TRBV25-1 and TRBJ1-1, with 9 bases aligning to TRBD1. Germline CDR1 reads MGHDK; CDR2 reads SYGVNS. The junction had 6 bases not matched to a gene; V was cut back by 3 bases and J by 7 bases. CDR3 size: 14 residues. CDR3 nucleotides: TGTGCCAGCAGTGACCGGACAGGGGTGAATGAAGCTTTCTTT. It translates to CASSDRTGVNEAFF.

CDR3 in DNA: TGTGCCAGCAGCGCCAGGGGGCTTGGGTACAATGAGCAGTTCTTC. Translating it yields CASSARGLGYNEQFF. The chain carries TRBV11-2 and TRBJ2-1; 8 bases align to TRBD1. Trimming took 5 bases from V and 4 from J; bases not matched to a gene: 7. The germline gives CDR1 SGHAT, CDR2 FQNNGV. This CDR3 is 15 amino acids long.

This clone was observed once. The rearrangement uses TRBV7-2 and TRBJ2-5, with 9 bases identical to TRBD2. The junction had 6 bases not matched to a gene; V was cut back by 4 bases and J by 0 bases. The CDR3 length is 16 residues. Germline CDR1 and CDR2: SGHTA and FQGNSA. The CDR3 region is CASSSQRGAYQETQYF. CDR3 nucleotides: TGTGCCAGCAGCTCCCAGCGGGGGGCGTACCAAGAGACCCAGTACTTC.

The chain has TRBV7-9 and TRBJ2-1, with D hard to call. CDR1 and CDR2 from the germline V gene are SEHNR and FQNEAQ (reference sequence). The CDR3 is 15 residues long. The V gene lost 1 base and the J gene lost 1 base, with 8 bases spanning the gap. This CDR3 reads CASSLVPGSYNEQFF. In DNA form, the CDR3 reads TGTGCCAGCAGCTTAGTGCCAGGTTCCTACAATGAGCAGTTCTTC.

Note on this clone: This sequence may be a read error, since a much larger clone differs from it by one base. The same CDR3 arises from other DNA sequences in this sample as well. The chain uses TRBV28 and TRBJ2-5, with TRBD2 matching 9 bases. Germline loops: CDR1 MDHEN, CDR2 SYDVKM. The CDR3 has 15 residues. Trimming at V came to 6 bases and at J to 5 bases, leaving 10 bases not matched to a gene. CDR3 coding DNA: TGTGCCAGCAGCGCGGGGGGGCGGGGTGCCGAGACCCAGTACTTC. Its protein product is CASSAGGRGAETQYF.

The V and J genes are TRBV12-3 or TRBV12-4 and TRBJ1-2; TRBD1 matches 8 bases. After removal of 10 bases from V and 2 bases from J, the junction contained 6 bases not matched to a gene. This CDR3 spans 13 amino acids. CDR3 DNA sequence: TGTGCCACCACATGGACAGGGAACTATGGCTACACCTTC. This encodes CATTWTGNYGYTF.

This rearrangement joins TRBV11-2 to TRBJ2-3; TRBD1 is a possible D gene (5 bases). Trimming removed 1 base from V and 2 bases from J, with 10 bases in between. This CDR3 region has 15 residues. CDR1 and CDR2 (germline): SGHAT, FQNNGV. CDR3 DNA: TGTGCCAGCAGCTTAGGTGACAGAGCCACAGATACGCAGTATTTT. Protein: CASSLGDRATDTQYF.

The rearrangement uses TRBV15 and TRBJ2-1; TRBD2 aligns across 7 bases. The germline CDR1 and CDR2 sequences are LNHNV and YYDKDF (reference sequence). The CDR3 extends over 16 amino acids. Trimming took 4 bases from V and 0 from J; bases not matched to a gene: 6. DNA of the CDR3: TGTGCCACCAGCACCCCAAGCGGGGTCTCCTACAATGAGCAGTTCTTC. The encoded protein is CATSTPSGVSYNEQFF.

This rearrangement joins TRBV3-1 (or the pseudogene TRBV3-2) to TRBJ2-3; D is uncertain. Germline lookup yields CDR1 LGHDT and CDR2 YNNKEL (reference sequence). The V end was cut by 1 base, the J end by 2 bases, with 7 bases between. The CDR3 extends over 14 amino acids. CDR3 residues: CASSQGYSTDTQYF. CDR3 bases: TGTGCCAGCAGCCAAGGGTACTCCACAGATACGCAGTATTTT.

The DNA for the CDR3 is TGTGCCAGCAGCGATAGGACAGGGTTCCCCTACGAGCAGTACTTC. Residues: CASSDRTGFPYEQYF. The chain recombines TRBV7-2 with TRBJ2-7; 8 nucleotides align to TRBD1. The CDR3 sequence is 15 residues long. After removal of 5 bases from V and 2 bases from J, the junction contained 8 bases not matched to a gene. The V gene's germline CDR1 is SGHTA and CDR2 FQGNSA.

This chain uses TRBV27 with TRBJ2-7; possible D gene TRBD2, 5 bases. Trimming pared 4 bases from V and 1 base from J, leaving 11 bases between. This CDR3 is 14 amino acids long. In germline, CDR1 is MNHEY, CDR2 SMNVEV (reference sequence). The CDR3 protein is CASSSEPGSYEQYF. The CDR3 coding sequence is TGTGCCAGCAGTTCCGAGCCGGGGTCCTACGAGCAGTACTTC.

V usage is TRBV19 and J usage is TRBJ2-7; 12 bases are shared with TRBD1. There are 16 residues in the CDR3. Trimming cost V 5 bases and J 4 bases; bases outside gene matches: 9. Germline-derived CDR1 and CDR2 are LNHDA and SQIVND (reference sequence). The CDR3 loop reads CASSARDRGPGYEQYF. As DNA, the CDR3 is TGTGCCAGTAGTGCAAGGGACAGGGGGCCAGGTTACGAGCAGTACTTC.

The chain uses TRBV18 and TRBJ1-1; TRBD1 aligns across 9 bases. From germline, CDR1 is KGHSH and CDR2 LQKENI. CDR3 length: 15 amino acids. Trimming removed 1 base from V and 2 bases from J; junction bases left unmatched: 2. CDR3 loop: CASSPQGQGNTEAFF. In DNA, the CDR3 is TGTGCCAGCTCACCACAGGGACAGGGAAACACTGAAGCTTTCTTT.

The V and J genes are TRBV7-2 and TRBJ1-2; 11 bases align to TRBD1. V lost 5 bases to trimming and J lost 3 bases; unmatched junction nucleotides: 8. This CDR3 has 16 residues. The germline CDR1 and CDR2 sequences are SGHTA and FQGNSA. The CDR3 DNA reads as TGTGCCAGCAGCAACGCACCGGGACAGGGGGACTATGGCTACACCTTC. Amino acids: CASSNAPGQGDYGYTF.

The chain combines TRBV11-3 with TRBJ2-3, with 7 bases matching TRBD2. Germline loops: CDR1 SGHNT, CDR2 YENEEA. V shed 4 bases, J shed 2 bases, and the junction held 6 bases outside the gene matches. The CDR3 contains 15 residues. CDR3 residues: CASSSGGRTTDTQYF. The CDR3 DNA is TGTGCCAGCAGCTCGGGCGGGAGAACCACAGATACGCAGTATTTT.

This clone is a singleton in its sample. The V gene is TRBV7-3, the J gene TRBJ2-5, with D perhaps matching TRBD2 (7 bases). The CDR3 spans 15 residues. Trimming took 4 bases from V and 1 from J, leaving 13 bases between them. Germline V CDR1 and CDR2: SGHTA, FQGTGA. CDR3 in amino acids: CASSSAGASQETQYF. The CDR3, as DNA: TGTGCCAGCAGCTCGGCGGGGGCCTCCCAAGAGACCCAGTACTTC.

The chain has TRBV7-9 and TRBJ2-1; the match to TRBD2 covers 8 bases. This CDR3 spans 15 amino acids. Germline lookup yields CDR1 SEHNR and CDR2 FQNEAQ (reference sequence). The junction had 7 bases not matched to a gene; V was cut back by 3 bases and J by 6 bases. Written as DNA, the CDR3 is TGTGCCAGCAGCTTCCGGGAGGGATGGGTCAATGAGCAGTTCTTC. It yields the protein CASSFREGWVNEQFF.

This chain links TRBV5-4 with TRBJ2-3; possibly TRBD2 for D (6 bases). Germline CDR1 is SGHNT and CDR2 is YYREEE (reference sequence). There are 16 residues in the CDR3. V dropped 2 bases and J dropped 0 bases, with 13 bases sitting between them. The CDR3 sequence: CASSFPGSPSTDTQYF. The CDR3 region has the DNA TGTGCCAGCAGCTTTCCCGGGAGCCCTAGCACAGATACGCAGTATTTT.

The rearrangement links TRBV15 to TRBJ1-6; D might be TRBD1 (5 bases). V lost 2 bases, J lost 9 bases, and 11 bases lay in between. The CDR3 contains 14 residues. The V gene's germline CDR1 is LNHNV and CDR2 YYDKDF (reference sequence). The CDR3: CATSRSHGGSPLHF. In DNA form, the CDR3 reads TGTGCCACCAGCAGATCTCACGGGGGTTCACCCCTCCACTTT.

J is TRBJ2-1 and V is TRBV10-3; the match to TRBD2 covers 8 bases. The CDR3 has 14 amino acids. V lost 11 bases, J lost 0 bases, and 6 bases stayed unmatched. The germline V gene has CDR1 ENHRY and CDR2 SYGVKD. This chain's CDR3 is CALGGENSYNEQFF. The DNA of the CDR3 is TGTGCCCTCGGGGGGGAAAACTCCTACAATGAGCAGTTCTTC.

This rearrangement joins TRBV10-3 to TRBJ2-7; possibly TRBD1 for D (5 bases). With 5 bases removed from V and 4 bases from J, the gap between germline ends came to 12 bases. This CDR3 has 13 amino acids. CDR1 is ENHRY and CDR2 is SYGVKD in the germline V gene. DNA for the CDR3: TGTGCCATCAGTAAGGATACAGGATACGAGCAGTACTTC. This sequence encodes CAISKDTGYEQYF.

This chain uses TRBV28 with TRBJ2-2; 7 nucleotides match TRBD2. V shed 11 bases and J 11 bases; nucleotides not matched to a gene: 11. Germline V gives CDR1 MDHEN, CDR2 SYDVKM. The CDR3 spans 12 residues. CDR3 DNA: TGTGCCGGGGGGGGGAATCGCGGTGAGCTGTTTTTT. This gives the protein CAGGGNRGELFF.

This clone was detected only once. J is TRBJ2-7 and V is TRBV6-2 or TRBV6-3; 7 bases are a match to TRBD1. The junction had 14 bases not matched to a gene; V was cut back by 7 bases and J by 5 bases. Germline V gene data show CDR1 as MNHEY and CDR2 as SVGEGT. The CDR3 is made up of 15 amino acids. CDR3 amino acids: CASTPWGQRLDEQYF. As DNA, the CDR3 is TGTGCCAGCACCCCCTGGGGACAGAGGCTTGACGAGCAGTACTTC.

This sequence joins TRBV7-2 and TRBJ2-7, with no clear D. This CDR3 is built from 12 residues. V was trimmed by 5 bases and J by 1 base, leaving 6 bases between them. Germline values: CDR1 SGHTA, CDR2 FQGNSA. This CDR3 reads CASSGTSYEQYF. The CDR3 bases are TGTGCCAGCAGCGGTACATCCTACGAGCAGTACTTC.

This clone was observed once. The chain combines TRBV7-8 with TRBJ2-5; the match to TRBD2 covers 7 bases. CDR3 length: 14 residues. Germline loops: CDR1 SGHVS, CDR2 FQNEAQ. The V segment lost 3 bases and the J segment 5 bases; nucleotides outside the gene matches: 6. CDR3 in DNA: TGTGCCAGCAGCTTTCCCCGGGACTATGAGACCCAGTACTTC. This translates into CASSFPRDYETQYF.